The clone carrying this TCR beta chain has just one count. Sample-barcoded 5' priming and a J-beta primer mix drove a second PCR of about 7 to 12 cycles. TCRdb passed the 5' RACE reads through MiXCR, listing each CDR3 protein once. The profile shows about 2 million distinct CDR3 sequences, approximately 50% of them singletons. This specimen comes from a study of blood T cells in healthy people across ages. Per sample, extraction of total RNA gave at least 5.5 micrograms in every case. V lost 4 bases, J lost 6 bases, and 9 bases stayed unmatched. Germline-derived CDR1 and CDR2 are LGHDT and YNNKEL (reference sequence). The CDR3 sequence is 16 residues long.

Specimen: blood. J is TRBJ2-5 and V is TRBV3-1; 12 nucleotides line up with TRBD2. The clonotype comes from a woman aged 40 to 50 in good health. The DNA for the CDR3 is TGTGCCAGCAGCCCTCCTAGCGGGGGGGCCAGAAAGACCCAGTACTTC. It specifies CASSPPSGGARKTQYF.